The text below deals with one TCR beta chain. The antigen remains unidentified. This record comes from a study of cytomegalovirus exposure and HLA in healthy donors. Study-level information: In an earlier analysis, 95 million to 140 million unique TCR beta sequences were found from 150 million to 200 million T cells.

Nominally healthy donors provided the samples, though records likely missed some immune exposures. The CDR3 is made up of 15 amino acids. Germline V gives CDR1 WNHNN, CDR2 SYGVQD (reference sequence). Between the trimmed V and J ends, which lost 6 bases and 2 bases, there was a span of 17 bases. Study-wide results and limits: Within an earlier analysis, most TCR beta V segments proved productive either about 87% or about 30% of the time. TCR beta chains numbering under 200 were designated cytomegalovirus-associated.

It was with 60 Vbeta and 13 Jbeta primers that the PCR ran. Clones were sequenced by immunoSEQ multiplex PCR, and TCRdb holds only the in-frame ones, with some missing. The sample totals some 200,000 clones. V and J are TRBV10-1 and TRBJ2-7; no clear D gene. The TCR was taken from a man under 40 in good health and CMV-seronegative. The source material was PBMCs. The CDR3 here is CASSLGAANAYEQYF. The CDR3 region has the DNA TGCGCCAGCAGCCTAGGCGCGGCCAACGCCTACGAGCAGTACTTC.